Listed below are T cell receptor beta chains from one sample, sequenced in a study of blood T cell repertoires in COVID-19. The data were produced by immunoSEQ multiplex PCR, yet TCRdb's version contains in-frame clones alone and is incomplete. The table shows roughly 260,000 clones, with roughly nine tenths occurring only once. Sequencing was performed on peripheral blood. Receptors originate from a woman aged 45-65 years who had recovered from COVID-19. CDR3s include the opening cysteine and the closing phenylalanine or tryptophan. A D gene is named only where the DNA matches it firmly. For some rows the clone size is stated as once, few or many, or as a class when expanded; others skip it.

-	-	TRBV25-1	TRBJ2-4	14	CASSKTGEGDIQYF	TGTGCCAGCAGTAAGACAGGGGAGGGGGACATTCAGTACTTC
TRBD2	-	TRBV7-2	TRBJ2-5	15	CASSPGGLAKETQYF	TGTGCCAGCAGCCCAGGGGGACTAGCAAAAGAGACCCAGTACTTC
TRBD2	-	TRBV7-3	TRBJ2-1	15	CASSLKLAGYNEQFF	TGTGCCAGCAGCCTCAAACTAGCGGGGTACAATGAGCAGTTCTTC
TRBD2	-	TRBV9	TRBJ2-5	16	CASSSRTSGSLETQYF	TGTGCCAGCAGCTCCCGAACTAGCGGGAGTTTGGAGACCCAGTACTTC
-	-	TRBV5-1	TRBJ2-2	11	CASRIAGELFF	TGCGCCAGCAGAATAGCCGGGGAGCTGTTTTTT
-	-	TRBV7-9	TRBJ2-2	14	CASSLLANTGELFF	TGTGCCAGCAGCTTACTAGCGAACACCGGGGAGCTGTTTTTT
-	many	TRBV10-3	TRBJ2-3	14	CAIKEGGRTDTQYF	TGTGCCATCAAGGAGGGCGGCCGCACAGATACGCAGTATTTT
-	-	TRBV6-4	TRBJ1-3	13	CASRPGAGNTIYF	TGTGCCAGCAGGCCAGGGGCTGGAAACACCATATATTTT
TRBD2	-	TRBV29-1	TRBJ2-1	13	CSAESGRGNEQFF	TGCAGCGCCGAGAGCGGGAGAGGCAATGAGCAGTTCTTC
-	-	TRBV18	TRBJ1-2	15	CASSPTESTGYGYTF	TGTGCCAGCTCACCAACGGAATCGACAGGCTATGGCTACACCTTC
TRBD1	-	TRBV6-5	TRBJ1-2	14	CASSPPGQNYGYTF	TGTGCCAGCAGTCCCCCGGGACAGAACTATGGCTACACCTTC
-	-	TRBV18	TRBJ1-6	15	CASSPQRHPNSPLHF	TGTGCCAGCTCACCTCAGCGGCACCCGAATTCACCCCTCCACTTT
TRBD1	-	TRBV4-2	TRBJ1-2	17	CASSQVASGTALYGYTF	TGTGCCAGCAGCCAAGTGGCCTCCGGGACAGCGCTCTATGGCTACACCTTC
-	once	TRBV28	TRBJ1-1	12	CASSYRQPEAFF	TGTGCCAGCAGTTATAGACAGCCCGAAGCTTTCTTT
-	-	TRBV5-6	TRBJ1-1	17	CASSLGPLTVSVTEAFF	TGTGCCAGCAGCTTGGGCCCGTTGACAGTTTCTGTCACTGAAGCTTTCTTT
-	-	TRBV5-6	TRBJ1-1	15	CASSLAMSAGTEAFF	TGTGCCAGCAGCTTGGCTATGTCGGCGGGCACTGAAGCTTTCTTT
-	-	TRBV19	TRBJ1-5	15	CASSIPTGIIQPQHF	TGTGCCAGTAGCATCCCGACGGGGATTATTCAGCCCCAGCATTTT
TRBD1	-	TRBV28	TRBJ2-7	16	CASSLEQGFYYYEQYF	TGTGCCAGCAGTTTAGAACAGGGGTTTTACTACTACGAGCAGTACTTC
-	-	TRBV19	TRBJ1-1	14	CASSRRYMNTEAFF	TGTGCCAGTAGTAGGAGATACATGAACACTGAAGCTTTCTTT
-	once	TRBV7-3	TRBJ2-2	14	CASSRDWETGELFF	TGTGCCAGCAGCCGGGACTGGGAAACCGGGGAGCTGTTTTTT
TRBD1	few	TRBV7-3	TRBJ1-6	15	CASSLSGGVDSPLHF	TGTGCCAGCAGCCTATCAGGGGGCGTAGATTCACCCCTCCACTTT
TRBD1	-	TRBV5-6	TRBJ2-1	14	CASSLGQGYNEQFF	TGTGCCAGCAGCTTGGGACAGGGGTACAATGAGCAGTTCTTC
-	-	TRBV30	TRBJ1-6	14	CAWMGALNNSPLHF	TGTGCCTGGATGGGGGCCCTGAATAATTCACCCCTCCACTTT
-	once	TRBV21-1	TRBJ1-1	17	CASSKSGDLAGAQEAFF	TGTGCCAGCAGCAAATCGGGTGATCTAGCGGGGGCGCAGGAAGCTTTCTTT
-	-	TRBV5-8	TRBJ2-2	13	CASSLVAAGELFF	TGTGCCAGCAGCTTGGTAGCGGCCGGGGAGCTGTTTTTT
-	-	TRBV18	TRBJ1-2	15	CASSLGGQPNYGYTF	TGTGCCAGCTCACTAGGGGGTCAACCTAACTATGGCTACACCTTC
-	few	TRBV5-1	TRBJ2-1	17	CASSFFSTGATYNEQFF	TGCGCCAGCAGCTTTTTCTCGACGGGTGCTACCTACAATGAGCAGTTCTTC
-	-	TRBV4-3	TRBJ1-5	16	CASSQDNRWGIQPQHF	TGCGCCAGCAGCCAAGATAATAGATGGGGCATTCAGCCCCAGCATTTT
-	once	TRBV7-7	TRBJ2-1	14	CASSSATGNWEQFF	TGTGCTAGCAGTTCGGCTACGGGAAATTGGGAGCAGTTCTTC
-	few	TRBV7-9	TRBJ2-1	15	CASSLLQGSYNEQFF	TGTGCCAGCAGCTTATTACAGGGCTCCTACAATGAGCAGTTCTTC
-	-	TRBV7-2	TRBJ1-5	14	CASSPSHRIQPQHF	TGTGCCAGCAGCCCCTCTCACAGGATTCAGCCCCAGCATTTT
TRBD1	-	TRBV9	TRBJ1-2	12	CASQDRGDGYTF	TGTGCCAGCCAGGACAGGGGGGATGGCTACACCTTC
TRBD1	-	TRBV30	TRBJ1-2	12	CSAGGQSYGYTF	TGTTCCGCAGGGGGACAGTCCTATGGCTACACCTTC